These 4 T cell receptor beta chains originate from one sample sequenced in a study of cytomegalovirus exposure and HLA in healthy donors (dated by TCRdb to the late 2010s). The library was made by the immunoSEQ multiplex PCR assay. The multiplex PCR relied on a mix of 60 forward primers for TCR Vbeta segments and 13 reverse primers for TCR Jbeta segments. What TCRdb holds here is the immuneACCESS table cut down to in-frame rearrangements. Part of the clones is not present; checked against another copy, under half of the missing clones reflect an unresolved V gene, and the others are unexplained. This sample lists roughly 200,000 clones; 70% to 90% were detected once. Roughly 0.32% of the sample is taken by the ten largest. The sequenced material came from PBMCs. The receptors originated from a woman in her thirties in good health and CMV-seronegative.

V gene TRBV11-2 combines with J gene TRBJ2-1; the D gene is possibly TRBD2 (6 bases). CDR1 is SGHAT and CDR2 is FQNNGV in the germline V gene. Trimming shortened V by 2 bases and J by 4 bases, and 9 bases separated the two germline ends. The CDR3 loop spans 14 amino acids. The chain's CDR3 is CASSLRGMYNEQFF. The CDR3 nucleotides are TGTGCCAGCAGCTTACGGGGGATGTACAATGAGCAGTTCTTC. Complete variable domain (other parts from reference TRBV11-2 and TRBJ2-1): EAGVAQSPRYKIIEKRQSVAFWCNPISGHATLYWYQQILGQGPKLLIQFQNNGVVDDSQLPKDRFSAERLKGVDSTLKIQPAKLEDSAVYLCASSLRGMYNEQFFGPGTRLTVL.

This rearrangement joins TRBV27 to TRBJ2-1, with 8 bases lining up with TRBD1. CDR1 is MNHEY, CDR2 SMNVEV, per germline (reference sequence). The junction had 17 bases not matched to a gene; V was cut back by 2 bases and J by 5 bases. The CDR3 length is 19 residues. The CDR3 DNA is TGTGCCAGCAGTTTAATGTACGAGACGGCAGGGGGCCGACACAATGAGCAGTTCTTC. This gives the protein CASSLMYETAGGRHNEQFF.

V is TRBV5-1 and J is TRBJ1-1; no clear D. Trimming removed 1 base from V and 4 bases from J, with 11 bases in between. Germline assignment: CDR1 SGHRS and CDR2 YFSETQ. The CDR3 covers 14 residues. Here the CDR3 DNA reads TGCGCCAGCAGCTTGTACACCAGTACCACTGAAGCTTTCTTT. This encodes CASSLYTSTTEAFF.

CDR3 sequence reads: CASRSSGTNTGELFF. For the CDR3, the DNA is TGTGCCAGCAGATCCAGCGGGACTAACACCGGGGAGCTGTTTTTT. The chain has TRBV28 and TRBJ2-2; 7 bases match TRBD2. The CDR3 extends over 15 amino acids. The V and J ends lost 6 bases and 2 bases, in that order; junction bases with no gene match: 6. In germline, CDR1 is MDHEN, CDR2 SYDVKM.